These 18 T cell receptor beta chains were all obtained from the same sample, sequenced in a study of shared clonotypes between healthy human individuals. The protocol was immunoSEQ multiplex PCR, while the TCRdb copy is restricted to in-frame clones and leaves out a portion. The profile shows roughly 1 million clones, about 80% of them singletons. Sequencing input: memory CD4+ T cells from PBMCs. Indicated subset: CD45RA-negative fraction. These receptors were collected from a man aged 18 to 29 in good health. Some clones in this sample may be carry-over from other donors' samples.

The chain is built from TRBV30 and TRBJ1-1; D unclear. From germline, CDR1 is GTSNPN and CDR2 SVGIG (reference sequence). Trimming removed 4 bases at V and 1 base at J, with 16 bases between. CDR3 length: 15 amino acids. The DNA for the CDR3 is TGTGCCTGGACCACTCTAGGATTTTCGAACACTGAAGCTTTCTTT. Its translation is CAWTTLGFSNTEAFF.

The chain joins TRBV18 to TRBJ1-5; 7 positions match TRBD1. The V gene end was trimmed by 4 bases and the J gene end by 5 bases; junction bases not matched to a gene: 5. Germline V lookup: CDR1 KGHSH, CDR2 LQKENI. This CDR3 spans 14 amino acids. CDR3 sequence (DNA): TGTGCCAGCTCACGTGGACAGGTCGATCAGCCCCAGCATTTT. The encoded protein is CASSRGQVDQPQHF.

CDR3 DNA sequence: TGCGCCAGCAGGGGGTCCGGGACAGCTAGTCAGCCCCAGCATTTT. Its protein is CASRGSGTASQPQHF. This sequence joins TRBV10-1 and TRBJ1-5; 7 bases map to TRBD1. Trimming cost V 6 bases and J 6 bases; bases outside gene matches: 11. Germline V gives CDR1 WNHNN, CDR2 SYGVQD (reference sequence). This CDR3 comprises 15 residues.

This rearrangement joins TRBV4-1 to TRBJ2-1; a weak D match, TRBD2 (5 bases). V dropped 4 bases and J dropped 1 base, with 11 bases sitting between them. The CDR3 has 15 residues. Germline CDR1 is MGHRA and CDR2 is YSYEKL. CDR3 protein: CASSLRAGSYNEQFF. In DNA form, the CDR3 reads TGCGCCAGCAGCCTGCGGGCAGGTTCCTACAATGAGCAGTTCTTC.

A few counts support this clone. Other nucleotide sequences from this sample produce the same CDR3. The chain combines TRBV28 with TRBJ1-5; tentative D call: TRBD1 (5 bases). Germline lookup yields CDR1 MDHEN and CDR2 SYDVKM. V was trimmed by 6 bases and J by 6 bases, leaving 12 bases between them. CDR3 size: 13 residues. The CDR3 DNA is TGTGCCAGCAGCCTCCTGAGGGGTCAGCCCCAGCATTTT. Amino acids: CASSLLRGQPQHF.

The chain uses TRBV5-4 and TRBJ2-1, with D maybe TRBD2 (6 bases). Deletions cut 3 bases from V and 1 base from J, with 14 bases between. Germline loops: CDR1 SGHNT, CDR2 YYREEE (reference sequence). The CDR3 spans 16 residues. CDR3 region: CASSSGEVRSYNEQFF. CDR3 coding DNA: TGTGCCAGCAGCTCCGGGGAGGTCCGTTCCTACAATGAGCAGTTCTTC.

The chain uses TRBV5-4 and TRBJ2-5; 8 bases line up with TRBD1. Germline V gene data show CDR1 as SGHNT and CDR2 as YYREEE (reference sequence). V gave up 4 bases and J gave up 4 bases; unmatched junction bases: 9. This CDR3 has 15 residues. The CDR3 DNA is TGTGCCAGCAGCACAAGCCCCGACAGGGGAGAGACCCAGTACTTC. Amino acid sequence: CASSTSPDRGETQYF. The full variable domain, in which reference TRBV5-4 and TRBJ2-5 provide the parts outside the CDR3, is ETGVTQSPTHLIKTRGQQVTLRCSSQSGHNTVSWYQQALGQGPQFIFQYYREEENGRGNFPPRFSGLQFPNYSSELNVNALELDDSALYLCASSTSPDRGETQYFGPGTRLLVL.

The chain employs TRBV4-1 and TRBJ1-1; the match to TRBD1 covers 7 bases. Germline V gene sequence: CDR1 MGHRA, CDR2 YSYEKL. The CDR3 runs 13 residues. The J segment lost 6 bases and the V segment lost 6 bases, leaving 7 bases of the junction unmatched. CDR3 in DNA: TGCGCCAGCAGGCAGGGGGTCTTATCTGAAGCTTTCTTT. Its protein product is CASRQGVLSEAFF.

The chain recombines TRBV5-1 with TRBJ1-4; possibly TRBD1 for D (5 bases). The CDR3 has 15 residues. Trimming pared 0 bases from V and 8 bases from J, leaving 14 bases between. Looked up from germline, CDR1 is SGHRS and CDR2 is YFSETQ. In DNA form, the CDR3 reads TGCGCCAGCAGCTTGGCCCGGGACCCGGGGGAAAAACTGTTTTTT. It is translated as CASSLARDPGEKLFF.

The rearrangement uses TRBV7-2 and TRBJ1-1; D not certain. Germline V CDR1 and CDR2: SGHTA, FQGNSA. This CDR3 spans 15 amino acids. Trimming cost V 2 bases and J 2 bases, with 12 bases left between them. The CDR3 protein is CASSLMRLPNTEAFF. In DNA form, the CDR3 reads TGTGCCAGCAGCTTAATGAGACTCCCAAACACTGAAGCTTTCTTT.

By share, this clone ranks as medium-sized. Additional DNA sequences in this sample encode the identical CDR3. The gene calls are TRBV7-9 and TRBJ2-1; D is ambiguous. This CDR3 contains 15 residues. V was cut by 1 base and J by 2 bases, with 9 bases left in between. CDR1 SEHNR and CDR2 FQNEAQ come from the germline V gene (reference sequence). This CDR3 is CASSLVPEAYNEQFF. The CDR3 region has the DNA TGTGCCAGCAGCTTAGTTCCAGAGGCCTACAATGAGCAGTTCTTC.

The chain uses TRBV30 and TRBJ1-1, with D unresolved. V dropped 0 bases and J dropped 4 bases, with 9 bases sitting between them. Germline values: CDR1 GTSNPN, CDR2 SVGIG (reference sequence). The CDR3 spans 13 residues. CDR3 amino acids: CAWSVAGFTEAFF. CDR3 sequence (DNA): TGTGCCTGGAGTGTGGCGGGTTTCACTGAAGCTTTCTTT.

V and J are TRBV19 and TRBJ2-1; D may be TRBD2 (6 bases). Germline CDR1 reads LNHDA; CDR2 reads SQIVND (reference sequence). The CDR3 covers 16 residues. Trimming pared 3 bases from V and 10 bases from J, leaving 22 bases between. The chain's CDR3 is CASSMGLHSPSREQFF. CDR3 nucleotide sequence: TGTGCCAGTAGTATGGGACTCCACAGCCCTTCGAGAGAGCAGTTCTTC. Filled out from reference TRBV19 and TRBJ2-1, the complete variable domain reads DGGITQSPKYLFRKEGQNVTLSCEQNLNHDAMYWYRQDPGQGLRLIYYSQIVNDFQKGDIAEGYSVSREKKESFPLTVTSAQKNPTAFYLCASSMGLHSPSREQFFGPGTRLTVL.

Here the CDR3 reads CASSDTYPSTDTQYF. The DNA for the CDR3 is TGTGCCAGCAGTGACACCTACCCCTCCACAGATACGCAGTATTTT. The V and J genes are TRBV2 and TRBJ2-3; no firm D call. In germline, CDR1 is SNHLY, CDR2 FYNNEI. This CDR3 spans 15 amino acids. Trimming removed 3 bases from V and 2 bases from J, with 12 bases in between.

This chain connects TRBV5-4 to TRBJ1-1; perhaps TRBD1 as D (6 bases). The germline CDR1 and CDR2 sequences are SGHNT and YYREEE (reference sequence). V lost 3 bases and J 11 bases, leaving 17 bases between the germline ends. This CDR3 spans 13 amino acids. DNA of the CDR3: TGTGCCAGCAGCTCTTCAAACAGGGAGTTGGCTTTCTTT. Translating it yields CASSSSNRELAFF.

As regards this clone: Other DNA sequences within the sample encode an identical CDR3. The V and J genes are TRBV11-3 and TRBJ2-1; D gene unclear. Trimming cost V 0 bases and J 6 bases, with 3 bases left between them. The germline V gene encodes CDR1 SGHNT and CDR2 YENEEA. CDR3 length: 12 amino acids. The CDR3 region has the DNA TGTGCCAGCAGCTTAGATGGCAATGAGCAGTTCTTC. This codes for CASSLDGNEQFF.

The chain is built from TRBV28 and TRBJ1-2, with D unclear. V gave up 5 bases and J gave up 4 bases, with 8 bases separating them. Looked up from germline, CDR1 is MDHEN and CDR2 is SYDVKM. The CDR3 extends over 12 amino acids. The CDR3 coding sequence is TGTGCCAGCAGTCCGTCATTCTATGGCTACACCTTC. Translation gives CASSPSFYGYTF.

V gene TRBV7-8 combines with J gene TRBJ2-1; perhaps D is TRBD1 or TRBD2 (5 bases each). The V gene lost 2 bases and the J gene lost 10 bases, with 24 bases spanning the gap. The CDR3 contains 17 residues. Per the germline V gene, CDR1 is SGHVS and CDR2 is FQNEAQ. CDR3 region: CASSLLGPGTFSREQFF. As DNA, the CDR3 is TGTGCCAGCAGCTTATTAGGCCCCGGGACCTTTTCGAGAGAGCAGTTCTTC.